The rows below give T cell receptor beta chains drawn from one sample of a study of blood T cells in healthy people across ages. Using its own MiXCR run on the 5' RACE reads, TCRdb lists one record per CDR3 protein. Counted here are about 400,000 distinct CDR3 sequences, about 52% occurring once; the ten biggest clones make up over 40%. Sequenced material: blood. Receptors were obtained from a man aged 60-69 years in good health. CDR3s include the opening cysteine and the closing phenylalanine or tryptophan. The D gene is left open where the match is weak. Only some rows state a clone size, as once, few, many or a class for expanded clones.

TRBV7-9,TRBJ2-7,TRBD2,.,CASRRGRSYEQYF,TGTGCCAGCCGTCGCGGGAGGAGCTACGAGCAGTACTTC
TRBV12-3/TRBV12-4,TRBJ2-3,.,.,CASSFTGSGTDTQYF,TGTGCCAGCAGTTTCACAGGTAGCGGCACAGATACGCAGTATTTT
TRBV5-1,TRBJ2-7,.,once,CASSGLEGSYEQYF,TGCGCCAGCAGTGGGTTAGAGGGATCCTACGAGCAGTACTTC
TRBV18,TRBJ2-1,.,once,CASSPSRTGNEQFF,TGTGCCAGCTCACCCTCTAGAACCGGTAATGAGCAGTTCTTC
TRBV30,TRBJ2-1,TRBD2,few,CACTGSGIENEQFF,TGTGCCTGCACGGGAAGCGGGATCGAGAATGAGCAGTTCTTC
TRBV7-8,TRBJ2-5,.,.,CASSLGTVRETQYF,TGTGCCAGCAGCTTGGGGACGGTCCGAGAGACCCAGTACTTC
TRBV4-3,TRBJ2-4,.,.,CASSQDPDIQYF,TGCGCCAGCAGCCAAGATCCCGACATTCAGTACTTC
TRBV2,TRBJ1-6,.,.,CASSESTGIKMPLHF,TGTGCCAGCAGTGAATCAACAGGCATAAAAATGCCCCTCCACTTT
TRBV7-3,TRBJ2-1,.,.,CASSLGAVRSSYNEQFF,TGTGCCAGCAGCTTAGGGGCGGTGCGTAGCTCCTACAATGAGCAGTTCTTC
TRBV29-1,TRBJ2-3,.,.,CSVRLGGARDTQYF,TGCAGCGTTCGGTTGGGGGGGGCCAGAGATACGCAGTATTTT
TRBV5-1,TRBJ2-5,TRBD2,many,CASSLRRGARETQYF,TGCGCCAGCAGCTTACGGCGGGGGGCAAGAGAGACCCAGTACTTC
TRBV7-9,TRBJ2-3,.,.,CASSLTETGLDTQYF,TGTGCCAGCAGCTTAACCGAAACAGGGCTGGATACGCAGTATTTT
TRBV12-3/TRBV12-4,TRBJ1-2,.,.,CASSLTGPSNYGYTF,TGTGCCAGCAGTTTAACAGGGCCGAGTAACTATGGCTACACCTTC